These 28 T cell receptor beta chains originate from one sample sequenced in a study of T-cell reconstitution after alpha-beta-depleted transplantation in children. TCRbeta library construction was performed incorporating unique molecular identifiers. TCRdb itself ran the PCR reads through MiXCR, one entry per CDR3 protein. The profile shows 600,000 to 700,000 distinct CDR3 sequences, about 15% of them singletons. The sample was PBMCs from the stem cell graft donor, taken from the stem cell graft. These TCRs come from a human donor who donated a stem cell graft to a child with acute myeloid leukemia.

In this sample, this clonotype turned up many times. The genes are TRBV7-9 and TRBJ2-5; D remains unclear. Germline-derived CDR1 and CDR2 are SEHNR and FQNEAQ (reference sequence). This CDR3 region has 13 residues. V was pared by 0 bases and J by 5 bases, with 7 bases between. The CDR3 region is CASSLASSETQYF. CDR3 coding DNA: TGTGCCAGCAGCTTAGCTAGTTCTGAGACCCAGTACTTC. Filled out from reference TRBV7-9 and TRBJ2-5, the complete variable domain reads DTGVSQNPRHKITKRGQNVTFRCDPISEHNRLYWYRQTLGQGPEFLTYFQNEAQLEKSRLLSDRFSAERPKGSFSTLEIQRTEQGDSAMYLCASSLASSETQYFGPGTRLLVL.

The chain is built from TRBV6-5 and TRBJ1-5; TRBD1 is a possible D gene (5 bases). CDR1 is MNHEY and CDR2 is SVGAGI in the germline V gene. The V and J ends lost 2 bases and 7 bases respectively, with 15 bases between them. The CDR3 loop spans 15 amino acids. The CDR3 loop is CASSYLGHPEQPQHF. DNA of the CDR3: TGTGCCAGCAGTTACCTGGGGCATCCAGAACAGCCCCAGCATTTT.

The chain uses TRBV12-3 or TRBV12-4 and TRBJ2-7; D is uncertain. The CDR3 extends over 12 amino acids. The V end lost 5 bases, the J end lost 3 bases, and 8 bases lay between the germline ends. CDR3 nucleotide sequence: TGTGCCAGCAGTACCTCCTACTACGAGCAGTACTTC. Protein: CASSTSYYEQYF.

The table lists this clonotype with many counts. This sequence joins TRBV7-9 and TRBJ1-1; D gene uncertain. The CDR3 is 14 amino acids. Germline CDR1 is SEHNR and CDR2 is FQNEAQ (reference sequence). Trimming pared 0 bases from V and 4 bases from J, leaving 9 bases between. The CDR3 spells CASSLAEGGTEAFF. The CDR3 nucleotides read TGTGCCAGCAGCTTAGCTGAGGGAGGCACTGAAGCTTTCTTT.

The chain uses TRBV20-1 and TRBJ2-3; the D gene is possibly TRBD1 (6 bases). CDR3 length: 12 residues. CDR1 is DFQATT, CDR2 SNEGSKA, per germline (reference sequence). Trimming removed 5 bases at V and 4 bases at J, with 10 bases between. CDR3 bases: TGCAGTGCTCCTACAGGGCCAGATACGCAGTATTTT. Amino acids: CSAPTGPDTQYF.

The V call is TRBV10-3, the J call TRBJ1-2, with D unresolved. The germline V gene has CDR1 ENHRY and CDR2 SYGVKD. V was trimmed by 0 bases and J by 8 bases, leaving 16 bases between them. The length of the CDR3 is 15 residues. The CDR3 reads CAISESHTAAGGYTF. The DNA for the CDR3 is TGTGCCATCAGTGAGTCGCACACGGCGGCGGGCGGCTACACCTTC.

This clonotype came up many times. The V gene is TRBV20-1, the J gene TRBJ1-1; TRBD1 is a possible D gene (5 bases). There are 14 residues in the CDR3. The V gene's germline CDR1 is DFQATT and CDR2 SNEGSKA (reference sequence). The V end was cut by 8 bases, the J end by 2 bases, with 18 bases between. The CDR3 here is CSTAFIRGNTEAFF. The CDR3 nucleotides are TGCAGTACCGCTTTCATAAGGGGTAACACTGAAGCTTTCTTT.

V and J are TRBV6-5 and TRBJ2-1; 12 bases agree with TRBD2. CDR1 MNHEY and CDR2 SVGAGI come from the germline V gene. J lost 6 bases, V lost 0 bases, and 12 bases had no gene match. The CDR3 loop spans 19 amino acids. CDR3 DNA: TGTGCCAGCAGTTACTCTGGGACTAGCGGGCCACCTCTCCTCAATGAGCAGTTCTTC. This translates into CASSYSGTSGPPLLNEQFF.

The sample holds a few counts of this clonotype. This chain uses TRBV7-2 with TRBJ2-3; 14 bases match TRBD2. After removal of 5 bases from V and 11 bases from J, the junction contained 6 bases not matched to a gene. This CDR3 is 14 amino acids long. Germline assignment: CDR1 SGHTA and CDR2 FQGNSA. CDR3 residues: CASSIGLAGGRQYF. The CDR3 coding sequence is TGTGCCAGCAGCATCGGACTAGCGGGGGGCAGGCAGTATTTT.

The CDR3 DNA reads as TGTGCCAGCAGCACTCTATCCTACGAGCAGTACTTC. The encoded protein is CASSTLSYEQYF. This chain links TRBV7-2 with TRBJ2-7; D unresolved. The germline gives CDR1 SGHTA, CDR2 FQGNSA. This CDR3 contains 12 residues. Trimming removed 5 bases from V and 1 base from J, with 6 bases in between.

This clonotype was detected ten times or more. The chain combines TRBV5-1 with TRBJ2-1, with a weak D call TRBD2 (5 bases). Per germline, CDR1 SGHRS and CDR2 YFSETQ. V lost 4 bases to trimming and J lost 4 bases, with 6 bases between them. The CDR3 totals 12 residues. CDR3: CASSTGYNEQFF. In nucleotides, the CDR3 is TGCGCCAGCAGCACGGGGTACAATGAGCAGTTCTTC.

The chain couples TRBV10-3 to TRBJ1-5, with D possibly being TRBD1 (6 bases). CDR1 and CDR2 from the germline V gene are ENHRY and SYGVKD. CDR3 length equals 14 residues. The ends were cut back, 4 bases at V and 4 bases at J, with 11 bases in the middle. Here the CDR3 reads CAISVGTSNQPQHF. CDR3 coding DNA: TGTGCCATCAGTGTAGGGACAAGTAATCAGCCCCAGCATTTT.

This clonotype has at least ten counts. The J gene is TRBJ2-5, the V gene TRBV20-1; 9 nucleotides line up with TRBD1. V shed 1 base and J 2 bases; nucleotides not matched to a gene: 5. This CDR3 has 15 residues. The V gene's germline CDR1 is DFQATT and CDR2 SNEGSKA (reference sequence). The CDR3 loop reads CSARATGGIQETQYF. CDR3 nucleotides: TGCAGTGCTAGAGCAACAGGGGGCATACAAGAGACCCAGTACTTC.

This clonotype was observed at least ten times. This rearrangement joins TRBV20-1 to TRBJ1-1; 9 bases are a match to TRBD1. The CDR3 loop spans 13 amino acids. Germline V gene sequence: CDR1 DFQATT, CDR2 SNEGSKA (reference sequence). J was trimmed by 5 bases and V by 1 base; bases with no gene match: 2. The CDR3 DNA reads TGCAGTGCTAGAGCCGACAGGGGGACTGAAGCTTTCTTT. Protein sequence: CSARADRGTEAFF.

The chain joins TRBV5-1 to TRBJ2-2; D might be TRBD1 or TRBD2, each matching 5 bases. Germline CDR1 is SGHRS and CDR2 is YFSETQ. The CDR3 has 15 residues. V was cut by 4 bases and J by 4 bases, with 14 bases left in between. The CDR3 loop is CASSGGADCTGELFF. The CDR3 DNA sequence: TGCGCCAGCAGCGGGGGTGCAGATTGCACCGGGGAGCTGTTTTTT.

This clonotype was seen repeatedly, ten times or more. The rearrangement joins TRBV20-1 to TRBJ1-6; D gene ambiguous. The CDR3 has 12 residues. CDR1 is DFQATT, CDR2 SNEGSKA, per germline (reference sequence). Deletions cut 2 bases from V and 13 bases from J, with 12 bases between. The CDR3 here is CSARQENAPLHF. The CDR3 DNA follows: TGCAGTGCTAGACAAGAAAACGCTCCCCTCCACTTT.

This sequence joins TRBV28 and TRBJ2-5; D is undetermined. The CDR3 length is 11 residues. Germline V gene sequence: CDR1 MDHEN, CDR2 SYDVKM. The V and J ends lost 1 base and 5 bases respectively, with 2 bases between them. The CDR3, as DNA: TGTGCCAGCAGTTTATACGAGACCCAGTACTTC. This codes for CASSLYETQYF.

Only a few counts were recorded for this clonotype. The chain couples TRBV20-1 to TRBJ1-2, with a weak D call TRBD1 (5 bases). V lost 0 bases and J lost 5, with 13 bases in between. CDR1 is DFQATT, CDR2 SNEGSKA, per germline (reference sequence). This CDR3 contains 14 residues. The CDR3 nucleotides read TGCAGTGCTAGAGATCCTGGGACCTTATATGGCTACACCTTC. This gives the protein CSARDPGTLYGYTF.

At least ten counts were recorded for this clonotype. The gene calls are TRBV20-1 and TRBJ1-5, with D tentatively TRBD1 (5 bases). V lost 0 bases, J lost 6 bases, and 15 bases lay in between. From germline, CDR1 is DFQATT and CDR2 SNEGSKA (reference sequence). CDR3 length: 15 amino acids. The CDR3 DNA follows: TGCAGTGCTAGAGATCGCCGGGGGGTGGGTCAGCCCCAGCATTTT. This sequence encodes CSARDRRGVGQPQHF.

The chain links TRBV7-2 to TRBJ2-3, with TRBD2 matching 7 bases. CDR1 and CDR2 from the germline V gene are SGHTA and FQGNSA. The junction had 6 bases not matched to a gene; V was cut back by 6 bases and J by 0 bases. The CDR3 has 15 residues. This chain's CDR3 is CASSIRRGSTDTQYF. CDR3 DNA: TGTGCCAGCAGTATAAGGCGGGGGAGCACAGATACGCAGTATTTT.

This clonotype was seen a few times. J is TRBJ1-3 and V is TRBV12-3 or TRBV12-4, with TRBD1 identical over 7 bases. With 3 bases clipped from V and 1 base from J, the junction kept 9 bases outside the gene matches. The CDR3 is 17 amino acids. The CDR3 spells CASSFRSGTASGNTIYF. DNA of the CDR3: TGTGCCAGCAGTTTTCGGTCGGGGACAGCATCTGGAAACACCATATATTTT.

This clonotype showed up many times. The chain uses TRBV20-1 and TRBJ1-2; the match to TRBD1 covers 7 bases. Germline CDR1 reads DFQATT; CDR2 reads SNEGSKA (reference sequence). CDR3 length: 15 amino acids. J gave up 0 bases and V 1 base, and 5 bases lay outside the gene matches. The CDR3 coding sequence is TGCAGTGCTAGAGTTGACAGGGCGTCTAACTATGGCTACACCTTC. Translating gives CSARVDRASNYGYTF.

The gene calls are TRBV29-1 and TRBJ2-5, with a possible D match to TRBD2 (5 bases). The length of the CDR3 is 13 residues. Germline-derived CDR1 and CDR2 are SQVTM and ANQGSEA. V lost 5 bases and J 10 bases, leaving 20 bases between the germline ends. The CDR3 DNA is TGCAGCGTTCGGCTAGCCGCTATGTTCGGCCAGTACTTC. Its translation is CSVRLAAMFGQYF. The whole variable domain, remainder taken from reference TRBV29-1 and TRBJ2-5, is SAVISQKPSRDICQRGTSLTIQCQVDSQVTMMFWYRQQPGQSLTLIATANQGSEATYESGFVIDKFPISRPNLTFSTLTVSNMSPEDSSIYLCSVRLAAMFGQYFGPGTRLLVL.

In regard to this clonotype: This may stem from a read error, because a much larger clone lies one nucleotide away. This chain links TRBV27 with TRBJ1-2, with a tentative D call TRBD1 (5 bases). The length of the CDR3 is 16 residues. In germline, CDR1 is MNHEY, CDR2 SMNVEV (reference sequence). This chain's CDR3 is CVSSFGGGGVVYGYTF. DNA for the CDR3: TGTGTCAGCAGTTTTGGGGGAGGAGGGGTAGTCTATGGCTACACCTTC.

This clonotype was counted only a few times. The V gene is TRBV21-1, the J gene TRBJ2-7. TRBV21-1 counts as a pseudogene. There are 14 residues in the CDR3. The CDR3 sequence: CASSKVAGTYEQYF. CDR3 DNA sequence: TGTGCCAGCAGCAAAGTCGCCGGAACCTACGAGCAGTACTTC.

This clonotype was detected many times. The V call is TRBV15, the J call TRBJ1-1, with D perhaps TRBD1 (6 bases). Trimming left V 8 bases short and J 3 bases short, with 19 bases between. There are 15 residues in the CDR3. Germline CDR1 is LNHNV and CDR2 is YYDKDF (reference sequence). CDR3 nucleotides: TGTGCCACCGCTCGGGGGGGCAGCGGCGACACTGAAGCTTTCTTT. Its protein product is CATARGGSGDTEAFF.

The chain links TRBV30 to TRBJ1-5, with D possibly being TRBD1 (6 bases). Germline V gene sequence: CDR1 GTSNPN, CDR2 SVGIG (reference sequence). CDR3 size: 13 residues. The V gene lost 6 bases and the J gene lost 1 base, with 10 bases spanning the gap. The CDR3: CACDTGSNQPQHF. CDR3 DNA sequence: TGTGCCTGCGACACAGGGAGCAATCAGCCCCAGCATTTT.

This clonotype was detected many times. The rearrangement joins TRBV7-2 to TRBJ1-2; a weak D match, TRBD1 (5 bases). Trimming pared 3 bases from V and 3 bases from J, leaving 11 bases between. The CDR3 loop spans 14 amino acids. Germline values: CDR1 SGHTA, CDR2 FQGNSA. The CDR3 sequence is CASSFNLRDYGYTF. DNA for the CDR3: TGTGCCAGCAGCTTTAATCTCAGGGACTATGGCTACACCTTC.